This TCR beta chain came from a study of cytomegalovirus exposure and HLA in healthy donors. Profiling relied on immunoSEQ multiplex PCR, and the TCRdb table lists in-frame clones only, not all of them. The repertoire has fewer than 150,000 clones, about 91% of them found once; the top ten carry 7.9%. V was pared by 4 bases and J by 3 bases, with 11 bases of the junction left unmatched. The CDR3 covers 16 residues. CDR1 is SGHRS, CDR2 YFSETQ, per germline. The chain has TRBV5-1 and TRBJ2-7; 9 positions agree with TRBD1. This TCR came from a woman under 30 in good health and CMV-seropositive. Sequences were obtained from PBMCs. CDR3 sequence: CASSPDRGWENYEQYF. The CDR3 bases are TGCGCCAGCAGCCCGGACAGGGGTTGGGAAAACTACGAGCAGTACTTC.